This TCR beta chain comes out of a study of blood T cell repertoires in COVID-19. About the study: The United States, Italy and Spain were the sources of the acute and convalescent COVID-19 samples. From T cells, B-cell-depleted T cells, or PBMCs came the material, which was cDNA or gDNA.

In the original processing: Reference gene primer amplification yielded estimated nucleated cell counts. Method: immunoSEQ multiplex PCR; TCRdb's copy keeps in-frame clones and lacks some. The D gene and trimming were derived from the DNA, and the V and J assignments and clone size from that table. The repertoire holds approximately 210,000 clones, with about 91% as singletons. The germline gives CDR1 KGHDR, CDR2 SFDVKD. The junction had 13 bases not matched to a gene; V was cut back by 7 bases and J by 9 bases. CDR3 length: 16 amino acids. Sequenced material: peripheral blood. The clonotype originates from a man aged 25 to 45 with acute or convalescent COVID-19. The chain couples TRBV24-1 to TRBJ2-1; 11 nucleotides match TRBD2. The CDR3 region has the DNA TGTGCCACCAGCGCTGGCACTAGCGGGAGCTGGGGTGAGCAGTTCTTC. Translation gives CATSAGTSGSWGEQFF.